One sample yielded the 2 T cell receptor beta chains listed below, sequenced in a study of cytomegalovirus exposure and HLA in healthy donors. The PCR made use of 60 Vbeta and 13 Jbeta primers. Sequenced by immunoSEQ multiplex PCR; TCRdb stores in-frame clones only, minus some. This sample has 210,000 or so clones, with more than 70% found just once. Sequenced: PBMCs. The receptors come from a boy younger than 18 in good health and CMV-seronegative.

The chain recombines TRBV27 with TRBJ2-1, with TRBD1 identical over 8 bases. CDR3 size: 15 residues. The germline V gene has CDR1 MNHEY and CDR2 SMNVEV (reference sequence). Trimming at V came to 5 bases and at J to 5 bases, leaving 8 bases not matched to a gene. The CDR3 protein is CASSPRQGLNNEQFF. CDR3 nucleotide sequence: TGTGCCAGCAGTCCCCGACAGGGGCTTAACAATGAGCAGTTCTTC.

The chain combines TRBV5-6 with TRBJ1-2; unclear D gene. The CDR3 sequence is 15 residues long. CDR1 and CDR2 from the germline V gene are SGHDT and YYEEEE. Between the trimmed V and J ends, which lost 0 bases and 3 bases, there was a span of 12 bases. CDR3 loop: CASSLAGRSDYGYTF. As DNA, the CDR3 is TGTGCCAGCAGCTTGGCCGGTCGCAGCGACTATGGCTACACCTTC.